Listed here is a single T cell receptor (beta chain). This receptor's antigen is unknown. One base away there is no much larger clone; base qualities are not given. To prepare the library, 5' RACE was applied. Sequenced on an Illumina HiSeq 2000. A universal primer binding site was introduced by template switching, and a unique molecular identifier was present in the final cDNA, enabling accurate counting of TCR cDNA molecules. Specific primers in the conserved constant-segment region were used to synthesize first-strand cDNA for TCR alpha and beta chains. To control for contamination, every cDNA library was double barcoded, receiving both a SMART-Mk sample barcode and Illumina barcodes. TruSeq adapter sequences along with Illumina sample barcodes were introduced in two successive PCR steps. Sequencing of the TCR alpha and beta cDNA libraries was done on the Illumina HiSeq platform using custom primers. The published analysis was carried out like this. MiGEC was used to process raw reads and extract unique molecular identifiers, and MiXCR was used to find CDR3 positions. Recombination models were inferred per individual with the repgenHMM and IGoR tools using an EM algorithm. Shared clonotype analysis was performed with the tcR package in R, normalizing sharing by the product of cloneset sizes. Out-of-frame nonproductive sequences were analyzed to study raw recombination free of thymic and clonal selection effects. Starting from the raw public reads, TCRdb applied fastp trimming at Q25, assembled clones with MiXCR and retained in-frame beta chains. Merged by CDR3 protein, the rows form single entries marked with the most common genes and DNA. These V and J calls are TCRdb output, not the study's own analysis. The sample includes about 220,000 distinct CDR3 sequences, with approximately 7.1% observed a single time. The biggest ten clones account for more than 14% of the sample.

The data originate from a study of identical twins (dated by TCRdb to the mid-2010s). In terms of the full investigation: To test whether fetal clonotypes persist, the study used deep sequencing on TCR alpha and beta repertoires from monozygotic twins, unrelated adults of various ages, and cord blood. Replicate twin experiments were performed at different times using different library preparation protocols to rule out contamination.

Trimming at the junction amounts to 7 bases on V and 1 base on J, and the germline ends lie 13 bases apart. The CDR3 runs 14 amino acids, cysteine and phenylalanine included. Just the 42-base CDR3 DNA is kept, in frame starting at base 1. The germline V gene specifies SGHVS as CDR1 and FQNEAQ as CDR2. Every donor was a healthy Caucasian. The twin cohort comprised three pairs of female monozygotic twins, all aged roughly 18 to 30 years. Positive isolation kits from Invitrogen were used to isolate the CD4+ and CD8+ T cell populations. Results and caveats for the whole study, not just this receptor: Compared with coincidental sharing between unrelated individuals, out-of-frame TCR alpha sequences shared between twins had an excess of sequences with low generation probability. Abundant cord blood beta clonotypes had fewer insertions, young adult naive repertoires showed a similar but weaker trend, and memory repertoires showed no such trend. Zero-insertion analyses could be partly confounded by invariant T cells such as MAIT and iNKT, though diverse VJ usage argued against such confounding for most clonotypes. In monozygotic twins, out-of-frame TCR alpha sharing was systematically underestimated by recombination models, although the models agreed with sharing between unrelated individuals. In beta out-of-frame sequences, excess twin sharing was weaker, because having fewer shared sequences lowered the signal-to-noise ratio. Because the same donors could not be followed over many years, the conclusions relied on cross-sectional statistical analysis.

These data also formed part of another study, on T cells expressing NK-cell markers. As the second publication notes: In sorted CD3+CD56+NKG2C+, CD3+CD56+NKG2C- and CD3+CD56-NKG2C+ T-cell subsets from several donors, TCR beta-chain repertoires were profiled. Among the eight sequenced donors, seven were HCMV-seropositive and one was HCMV-seronegative. In several experiments an anti-gammadeltaTCR antibody was added to restrict sorting to alphabetaTCR-expressing T cells. In over 5 donors, the dominant CD3+CD56+NKG2C+ clonotypes were among the top 10 CD8+ clonotypes and accounted for roughly 1.0-7.5% of CD8+ T cells. Those dominant clonotypes were again the most abundant among CD3+CD56-NKG2C+ cells in a few donors, at about 25-65%. It remained unclear whether the expanded NKG2C-expressing T cell clones were specific for HCMV antigens. All eight donors whose samples were sequenced were randomly selected healthy volunteers, three of them men and five women. A commercial ELISA kit detecting HCMV-specific IgG in serum was used to determine HCMV serostatus. MIGEC handled demultiplexing of the reads and grouping by UMI, while MiTCR was used to assemble and quantify clonotypes. To remove erroneous sequences, TCR cDNA sequences were retained only when supported by two or more reads. Downstream repertoire analysis used the tcR package, and clonotypes were matched across fractions by CDR3 nucleotide sequence plus V segment. VDJmatch was used to annotate antigen specificity against VDJdb, with one amino acid substitution in CDR3 permitted.

Sequencing was performed on CD8+ T cells sorted from blood. The chain joins TRBV7-8 to TRBJ1-1; the D gene cannot be named for sure. This clonotype was sampled from a woman in her late teens or twenties in good health. The encoded CDR3 is CASTITGTNTEAFF. The base sequence is TGTGCCAGCACCATAACCGGTACGAACACTGAAGCTTTCTTT.